The sequence of this T cell receptor (beta chain) was determined in a study of identical twins. Study-wide results and limits: Reduced insertions were recorded for abundant cord blood beta clonotypes, with no such pattern in memory repertoires. Twin sharing of out-of-frame TCR alpha was underestimated by models in monozygotic pairs.

TCRdb called the 5' RACE reads again in MiXCR, with one record for every CDR3 protein. The table has 400,000 to 550,000 distinct CDR3 sequences, under 25% seen once. V lost 5 bases to trimming and J lost 6 bases, with 11 bases between them. The CDR3 runs to 13 residues. Germline V gives CDR1 LNHDA, CDR2 SQIVND (reference sequence). There are a few counts of this clonotype. The antigen is not known. These records were also assigned to another study, of T cells expressing NK-cell markers. This second report adds: For several experiments, T cell sorting was restricted to the alpha-beta TCR population by means of an anti-gamma-delta TCR antibody. What remained unclear was the HCMV specificity of expanded NKG2C+ T cell clones.

This receptor was taken from a woman under 30 in good health. The V call is TRBV19, the J call TRBJ2-1; tentative D call: TRBD2 (5 bases). The sequenced sample was CD4+ T cells sorted from blood. This CDR3 reads CASSPPDSNEQFF. The CDR3, as DNA: TGTGCCAGTAGTCCACCGGACTCCAATGAGCAGTTCTTC.